This TCR beta chain was identified in a study of regulatory dendritic cells for organ transplantation. About the research overall: LPS was added to dendritic cell cultures on day 6.

From germline, CDR1 is SGHTA and CDR2 FQGNSA. Trimming shortened V by 6 bases and J by 8 bases, and 21 bases separated the two germline ends. The CDR3 consists of 15 residues. General study points: Memory CD8+ clonal expansion seemed more limited with regulatory than mature dendritic cells. Resting memory CD8+ T cells held the most alloreactive clonotypes.

Measured with immunoSEQ multiplex PCR; TCRdb has only the in-frame clones, and not every one. The sample lists about 20,000 clones; around 80% were seen once. As concerns this clone: The antigen remains unidentified.

Sorted T cells were CFSE-labeled and cultured less than 6 days with allogeneic regulatory or mature dendritic cells at 1:10. Memory T cells were CD45RO+, naive were CD45RA+, sorted by FACS. The chain recombines TRBV7-2 with TRBJ2-3, with a tentative D call TRBD1 (6 bases). Sequencing was done on a sample of memory CD4+ T cells from blood cultured with regulatory dendritic cells. Subset defined: CD45RO+ memory T cells. The origin of this receptor is a human donor in good health. The CDR3 loop reads CASRGAGTPWSTQYF. For the CDR3, the DNA is TGTGCCAGCAGGGGGGCTGGGACCCCTTGGAGTACGCAGTATTTT.